These 18 T cell receptor beta chains originate from one sample sequenced in a study of tumor-infiltrating lymphocytes in oesophageal squamous cell carcinoma. TCRdb re-called the PCR reads with MiXCR, one entry per CDR3 protein. The repertoire holds approximately 2,600 distinct CDR3 sequences, more than 13% seen once, with about 30% in the top ten. Material for sequencing was esophageal tumor tissue. The source of these receptors is a male donor with esophageal squamous cell carcinoma.

This clonotype is labeled medium-sized. One end of the junction does not line up with germline, which may come from a read error. The chain couples TRBV6-1 to TRBJ1-6; TRBD1 is a possible D gene (5 bases). The germline gives CDR1 MNHNS, CDR2 SASEGT. The CDR3 is 16 residues long. The chain's CDR3 is CASSSRGAAYNSPLHF. The CDR3 DNA follows: TGTGCCAGCAGTTCGCGGGGCGCCGCCTATAATTCACCCCTCCACTTC.

This clonotype was seen many times. The chain links TRBV5-6 to TRBJ1-1; tentative D call: TRBD1 (6 bases). Trimming stripped 4 bases from V and 4 bases from J, with 8 bases between. The CDR3 spans 12 residues. The germline V gene has CDR1 SGHDT and CDR2 YYEEEE. The CDR3 loop is CASSEGVTEAFF. CDR3 coding DNA: TGTGCCAGCAGCGAGGGGGTCACTGAAGCTTTCTTT.

This clonotype was seen a few times. A read error is likely, as this CDR3 ends without the conserved phenylalanine or tryptophan. The DNA is left out, because the CDR3 cannot be placed on it with certainty; the CDR3 is given as TCRdb lists it. This sequence joins TRBV7-2 and TRBJ2-5; TRBD1 is the table's D call and was not checked against the DNA. CDR1 and CDR2 from the germline V gene are SGHTA and FQGNSA. The CDR3 comprises 14 residues, both ends counted. The CDR3 sequence is CASSLQGHGYTFGS.

The chain couples TRBV5-1 to TRBJ1-1, with TRBD1 matching 11 bases. This CDR3 comprises 16 residues. Germline loops: CDR1 SGHRS, CDR2 YFSETQ. Trimming at V came to 0 bases and at J to 4 bases, leaving 5 bases not matched to a gene. CDR3 region: CASSLGTGGFGTEAFF. In DNA, the CDR3 is TGCGCCAGCAGCTTGGGGACAGGGGGCTTCGGCACTGAAGCTTTCTTT. Looking up the rest from reference TRBV5-1 and TRBJ1-1 gives the full variable domain: KAGVTQTPRYLIKTRGQQVTLSCSPISGHRSVSWYQQTPGQGLQFLFEYFSETQRNKGNFPGRFSGRQFSNSRSEMNVSTLELGDSALYLCASSLGTGGFGTEAFFGQGTRLTVV.

This clonotype counts as medium-sized (0.01 to 0.1%). V is TRBV11-1 and J is TRBJ1-2; a possible D gene is TRBD1 (5 bases). Germline CDR1 and CDR2: SGHAT and FQDESV (reference sequence). V lost 2 bases, J lost 4 bases, and 11 bases lay in between. This CDR3 has 14 residues. CDR3 residues: CASSLYQGAYGYTF. The CDR3 coding sequence is TGTGCCAGCAGCTTATATCAGGGTGCCTATGGCTACACCTTC.

This clonotype was detected many times. This rearrangement joins TRBV3-1 to TRBJ2-1, with D perhaps assigned TRBD1 or TRBD2 (7 bases each). The CDR3 is made up of 15 amino acids. V lost 3 bases, J lost 9 bases, and 18 bases lay in between. Germline CDR1 reads LGHDT; CDR2 reads YNNKEL (reference sequence). The CDR3 sequence: CASSHRAGAGGEQFF. The CDR3 DNA reads as TGTGCCAGCAGCCATCGCGCGGGGGCAGGGGGTGAGCAGTTCTTC.

This clonotype was seen at least ten times. The gene calls are TRBV18 and TRBJ2-5; D gene uncertain. The DNA matches TRBJ2-7 better at its end, which makes the J call doubtful. The CDR3 covers 13 residues. Germline V gene data show CDR1 as KGHSH and CDR2 as LQKENI. The chain's CDR3 is CASSPLEVYEQYF. The CDR3 DNA follows: TGTGCCAGCTCACCACTCGAGGTCTACGAGCAGTACTTC.

A word on this clonotype: A read error is likely, as this CDR3 ends without the conserved phenylalanine or tryptophan. The DNA is omitted, as the CDR3 cannot be located on it reliably, and the CDR3 follows TCRdb's listing. V usage is TRBV7-3 and J usage is TRBJ2-6; the D call TRBD2 from the table was never checked on the DNA. The CDR3 totals 16 residues, both ends included. Germline loops: CDR1 SGHTA, CDR2 FQGTGA. The CDR3 region is CASSDGVSNSPLHFGA.

This clonotype came up many times. The chain carries TRBV6-6 and TRBJ1-1; D unresolved. Per the germline V gene, CDR1 is MNHNY and CDR2 is SVGAGI (reference sequence). The CDR3 is made up of 15 amino acids. The V and J ends lost 0 bases and 4 bases respectively, with 12 bases between them. The CDR3 reads CASSYSTGVVTEAFF. CDR3 nucleotides: TGTGCCAGCAGTTACTCTACCGGGGTCGTCACTGAAGCTTTCTTT.

This clonotype qualifies as medium-sized (0.01 to 0.1%). The rearrangement uses TRBV24-1 and TRBJ2-1; 9 bases are a match to TRBD2. The CDR3 has 15 amino acids. Germline CDR1 KGHDR, CDR2 SFDVKD. After removal of 6 bases from V and 2 bases from J, the junction contained 4 bases not matched to a gene. CDR3 sequence (DNA): TGTGCCACCAGTAATAGCGGGGGTCCCTACAATGAGCAGTTCTTC. Translated: CATSNSGGPYNEQFF.

By frequency in the sample, this clonotype is medium-sized. One end of the junction does not line up with germline, which may come from a read error. The chain combines TRBV10-1 with TRBJ1-2; D perhaps matches TRBD1 (5 bases). This CDR3 region has 11 residues. Germline V lookup: CDR1 WNHNN, CDR2 SYGVQD (reference sequence). The CDR3 DNA reads TGCGCCAGCAGTGTCGAGGAGGGGACCGCCTTC. Amino acid sequence: CASSVEEGTAF.

By sample fraction, this clonotype is large. The chain carries TRBV7-2 and TRBJ2-7; D may be TRBD1 (5 bases). The germline V and J ends were trimmed by 8 bases and 2 bases, with 13 bases remaining between them. Germline CDR1 SGHTA, CDR2 FQGNSA. This CDR3 spans 13 amino acids. The CDR3 is CASGEQVTYEQYF. In DNA, the CDR3 is TGTGCCAGCGGCGAACAGGTAACCTACGAGCAGTACTTC.

By share, this clonotype ranks as medium-sized. The chain uses TRBV5-4 and TRBJ2-5; 8 nucleotides align to TRBD1. Per germline, CDR1 SGHNT and CDR2 YYREEE (reference sequence). The CDR3 runs to 16 residues. Trimming took 4 bases from V and 2 from J; bases not matched to a gene: 10. CDR3 in amino acids: CASSGWRQGLQETQYF. The CDR3 bases are TGTGCCAGCAGCGGGTGGAGACAGGGGTTACAAGAGACCCAGTACTTC.

Remarks on this clonotype: This CDR3 is missing its conserved last phenylalanine or tryptophan, likely due to a read error. The limits of the CDR3 on the DNA are not certain, so only TCRdb's listed CDR3 is given. V is TRBV7-3 and J is TRBJ2-7; the listed D gene, TRBD2, was not tested against the DNA. The germline CDR1 and CDR2 sequences are SGHTA and FQGTGA. The CDR3 is 8 amino acids in total, end residues counted. The CDR3 region is CASSLGPQ.

Points on this clonotype: Just one base apart from a much larger clone, this may be a read error. The CDR3 carries no conserved terminal phenylalanine or tryptophan, so it likely arises from a read error. The J gene is TRBJ2-4, the V gene TRBV10-3; 9 positions agree with TRBD1. The last part of the DNA fits TRBJ2-7 better; the J call may be wrong. CDR3 length: 14 amino acids. CDR1 and CDR2 (germline): ENHRY, SYGVKD. CDR3 loop: CAISLQGAAAEQYL. The CDR3 region has the DNA TGTGCCATCAGTCTACAGGGGGCGGCCGCCGAGCAGTACCTC.

This clonotype counts as medium-sized. This chain joins TRBV12-3 or TRBV12-4 and TRBJ2-7; D call uncertain. The V end lost 3 bases, the J end lost 2 bases, and 11 bases lay between the germline ends. The CDR3 extends over 14 amino acids. The CDR3 sequence: CASSLGSAAYEQYF. DNA for the CDR3: TGTGCCAGCAGTTTGGGTTCGGCCGCCTACGAGCAGTACTTC.

In its sample, this clonotype is medium-sized. The DNA is omitted, as the CDR3 cannot be located on it reliably, and the CDR3 follows TCRdb's listing. This sequence joins TRBV24-1 and TRBJ2-1; TRBD2 was called by the table and not checked on the DNA. Germline-derived CDR1 and CDR2 are KGHDR and SFDVKD. The CDR3 length equals 16 residues, ends included. CDR3 residues: CATSDLERESDNEQFF.

On this clonotype: One end of the junction does not line up with germline, which may come from a read error. This sequence joins TRBV6-5 and TRBJ2-3, with a weak D call TRBD1 (6 bases). The CDR3 totals 16 residues. Germline values: CDR1 MNHEY, CDR2 SVGAGI. The CDR3 loop reads CASAVSGASLSDRQYF. In DNA form, the CDR3 reads TGTGCCAGCGCAGTTTCAGGGGCGAGCCTCTCAGATAGGCAGTATTTT.